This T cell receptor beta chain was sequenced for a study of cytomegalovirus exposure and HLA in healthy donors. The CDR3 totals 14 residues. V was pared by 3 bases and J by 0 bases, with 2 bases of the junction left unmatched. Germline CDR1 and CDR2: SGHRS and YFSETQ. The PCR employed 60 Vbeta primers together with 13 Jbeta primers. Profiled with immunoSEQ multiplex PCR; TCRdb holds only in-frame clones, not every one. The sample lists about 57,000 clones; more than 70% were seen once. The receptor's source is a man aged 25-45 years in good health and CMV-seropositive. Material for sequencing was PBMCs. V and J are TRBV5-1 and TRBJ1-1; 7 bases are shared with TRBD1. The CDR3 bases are TGCGCCAGCAGCTCGGGACAGATGAACACTGAAGCTTTCTTT. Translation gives CASSSGQMNTEAFF.